This T cell receptor beta chain came from a study of T cell responses to AZD1222 COVID-19 vaccine. Broader study findings: Nearly half of unique spike-specific TCRs reportedly avoided B.1.351 and B.1.1.7 mutated regions. It should be noted that donors were predominantly white British and more often female, and clonal diversity was possibly underestimated.

Profiling relied on immunoSEQ multiplex PCR, and the TCRdb table lists in-frame clones only, not all of them. Among some 54,000 clones listed, roughly 90% were seen once. A remark on this clone: The target antigen is unknown.

This CDR3 spans 15 amino acids. Germline lookup yields CDR1 MDHEN and CDR2 SYDVKM. V lost 5 bases, J lost 3 bases, and 16 bases lay in between. The sequencing used peripheral blood, collected on day 0 of AZD1222 vaccination. J is TRBJ1-1 and V is TRBV28; no definite D call. This TCR derives from an adult in good health. CDR3 nucleotides: TGTGCCAGCAGTCCCCCTCCGGTAGGGCACACTGAAGCTTTCTTT. Translation: CASSPPPVGHTEAFF.